This T cell receptor beta chain was captured in a study of T cells in narcolepsy. Study-level background: Healthy controls were enrolled alongside patients with narcolepsy type 1 or type 2.

Profiling relied on immunoSEQ multiplex PCR, and the TCRdb table lists in-frame clones only, not all of them. This table holds under 40,000 clones, 84% found once. Findings and caveats of the study: Blood of same and different patients, but not healthy controls, reportedly held recurring autoreactive clonotypes. Autoreactive clone sequences were missing from some blood memory CD4+ repertoires. HCRT-specific and TRIB2-specific autoreactive clonotypes appeared among same-patient CSF and blood CD4+ clonotypes.

This CDR3 is built from 12 residues. Germline V gene lookup returns CDR1 SGHVS and CDR2 FQNEAQ. Comments on this clone: As yet, its antigen is unknown. At one end, the junction sequence differs from germline, possibly due to a read error.

Sequencing input: CD45RA- memory CD4+ T cells from PBMCs. This TCR came from a human donor with narcolepsy. This chain links TRBV7-8 with TRBJ2-1; 10 nucleotides line up with TRBD1. CDR3 nucleotide sequence: TGTGCCAGCAGCTTCCCCCGGGACAGGGGTCTCTTC. Translation gives CASSFPRDRGLF.